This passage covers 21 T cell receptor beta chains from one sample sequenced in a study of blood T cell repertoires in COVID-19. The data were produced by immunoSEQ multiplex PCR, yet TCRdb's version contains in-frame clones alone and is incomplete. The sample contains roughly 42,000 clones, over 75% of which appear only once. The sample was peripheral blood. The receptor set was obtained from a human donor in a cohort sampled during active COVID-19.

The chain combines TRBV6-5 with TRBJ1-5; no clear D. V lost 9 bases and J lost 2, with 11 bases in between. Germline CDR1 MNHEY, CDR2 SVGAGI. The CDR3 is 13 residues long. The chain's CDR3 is CASAGRRNQPQHF. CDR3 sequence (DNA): TGTGCCAGTGCAGGCAGGCGCAATCAGCCCCAGCATTTT.

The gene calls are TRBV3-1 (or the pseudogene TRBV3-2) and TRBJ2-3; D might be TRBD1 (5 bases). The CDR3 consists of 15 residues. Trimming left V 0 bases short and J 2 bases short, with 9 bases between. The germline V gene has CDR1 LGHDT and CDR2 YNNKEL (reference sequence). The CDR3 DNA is TGTGCCAGCAGCCAAGACGGACACCTCACAGATACGCAGTATTTT. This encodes CASSQDGHLTDTQYF.

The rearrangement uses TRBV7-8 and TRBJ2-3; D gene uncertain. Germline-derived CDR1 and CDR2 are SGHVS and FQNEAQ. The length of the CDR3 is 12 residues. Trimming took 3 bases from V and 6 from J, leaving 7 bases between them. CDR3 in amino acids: CASSLNGDTQYF. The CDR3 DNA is TGTGCCAGCAGCTTGAACGGGGATACGCAGTATTTT.

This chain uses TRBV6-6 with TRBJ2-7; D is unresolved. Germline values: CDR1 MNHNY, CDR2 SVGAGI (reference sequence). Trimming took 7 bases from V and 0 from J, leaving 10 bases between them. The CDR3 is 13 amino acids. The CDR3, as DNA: TGTGCCAGCACCCCCCCAGGCTCCTACGAGCAGTACTTC. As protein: CASTPPGSYEQYF.

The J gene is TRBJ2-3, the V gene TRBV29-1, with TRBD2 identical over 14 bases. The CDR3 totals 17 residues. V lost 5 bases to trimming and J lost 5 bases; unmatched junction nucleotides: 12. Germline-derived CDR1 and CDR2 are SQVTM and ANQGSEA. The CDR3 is CSVWGLAGAAEQDTQYF. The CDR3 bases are TGCAGCGTTTGGGGACTAGCGGGGGCCGCCGAGCAAGATACGCAGTATTTT.

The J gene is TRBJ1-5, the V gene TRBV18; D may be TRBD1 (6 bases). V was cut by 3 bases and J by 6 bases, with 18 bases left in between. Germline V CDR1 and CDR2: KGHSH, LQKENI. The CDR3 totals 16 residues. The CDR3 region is CASSPGGRGASQPQHF. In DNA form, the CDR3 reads TGTGCCAGCTCACCCGGCGGGCGGGGGGCGTCTCAGCCCCAGCATTTT.

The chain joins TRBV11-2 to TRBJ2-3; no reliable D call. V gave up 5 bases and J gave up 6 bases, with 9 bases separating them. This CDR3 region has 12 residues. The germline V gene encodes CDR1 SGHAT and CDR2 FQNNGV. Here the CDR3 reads CASSIFRDTQYF. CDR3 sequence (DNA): TGTGCCAGCAGCATTTTCCGGGATACGCAGTATTTT.

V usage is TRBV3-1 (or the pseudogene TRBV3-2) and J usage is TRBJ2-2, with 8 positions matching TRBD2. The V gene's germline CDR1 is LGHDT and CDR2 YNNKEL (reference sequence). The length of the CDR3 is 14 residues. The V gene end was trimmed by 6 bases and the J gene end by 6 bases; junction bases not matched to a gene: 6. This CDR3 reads CASSLSGGAGELFF. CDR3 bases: TGTGCCAGCAGTCTCTCGGGGGGGGCCGGGGAGCTGTTTTTT.

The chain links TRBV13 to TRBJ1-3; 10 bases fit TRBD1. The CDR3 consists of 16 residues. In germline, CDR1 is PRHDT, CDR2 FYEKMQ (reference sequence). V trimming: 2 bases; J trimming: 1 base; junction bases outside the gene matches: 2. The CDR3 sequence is CASSLWGQGSGNTIYF. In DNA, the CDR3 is TGTGCCAGCAGCTTATGGGGACAGGGGTCTGGAAACACCATATATTTT.

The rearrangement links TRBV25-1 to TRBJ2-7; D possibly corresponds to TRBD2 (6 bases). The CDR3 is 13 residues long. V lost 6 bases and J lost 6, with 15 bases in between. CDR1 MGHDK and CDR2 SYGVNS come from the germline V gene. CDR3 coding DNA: TGTGCCAGCAGGAGACCGGGGCGGGGCGAGCAGTACTTC. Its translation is CASRRPGRGEQYF.

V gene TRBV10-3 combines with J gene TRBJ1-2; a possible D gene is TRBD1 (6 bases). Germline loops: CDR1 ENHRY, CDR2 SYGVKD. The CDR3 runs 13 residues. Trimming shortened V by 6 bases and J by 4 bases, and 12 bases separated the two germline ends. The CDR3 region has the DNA TGTGCCATCAGCCTCAGGGGCCTCTATGGCTACACCTTC. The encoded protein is CAISLRGLYGYTF.

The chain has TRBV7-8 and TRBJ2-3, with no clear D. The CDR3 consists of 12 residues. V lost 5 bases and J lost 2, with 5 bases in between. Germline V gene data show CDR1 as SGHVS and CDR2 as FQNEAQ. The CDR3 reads CASSPFTDTQYF. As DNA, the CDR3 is TGTGCCAGCAGCCCCTTCACAGATACGCAGTATTTT.

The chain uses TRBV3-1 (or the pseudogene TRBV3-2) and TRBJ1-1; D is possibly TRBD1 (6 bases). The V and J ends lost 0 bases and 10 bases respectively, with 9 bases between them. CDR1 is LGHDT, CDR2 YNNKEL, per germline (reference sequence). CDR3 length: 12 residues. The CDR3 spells CASSQENRAAFF. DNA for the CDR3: TGTGCCAGCAGCCAAGAAAACAGGGCAGCTTTCTTT.

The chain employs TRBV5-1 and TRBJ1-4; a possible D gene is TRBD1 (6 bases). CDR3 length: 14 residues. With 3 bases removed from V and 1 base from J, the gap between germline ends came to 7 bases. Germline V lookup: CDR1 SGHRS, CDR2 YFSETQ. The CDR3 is CASSSGQTNEKLFF. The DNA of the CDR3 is TGCGCCAGCAGCTCGGGACAAACTAATGAAAAACTGTTTTTT. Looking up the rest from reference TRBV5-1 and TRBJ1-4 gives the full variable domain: KAGVTQTPRYLIKTRGQQVTLSCSPISGHRSVSWYQQTPGQGLQFLFEYFSETQRNKGNFPGRFSGRQFSNSRSEMNVSTLELGDSALYLCASSSGQTNEKLFFGSGTQLSVL.

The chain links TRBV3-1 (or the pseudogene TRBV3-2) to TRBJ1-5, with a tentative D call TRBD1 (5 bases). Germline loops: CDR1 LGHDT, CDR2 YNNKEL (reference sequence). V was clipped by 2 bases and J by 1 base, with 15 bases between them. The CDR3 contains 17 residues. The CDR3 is CASSQSVGRGSNQPQHF. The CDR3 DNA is TGTGCCAGCAGCCAATCCGTTGGGAGGGGAAGCAATCAGCCCCAGCATTTT.

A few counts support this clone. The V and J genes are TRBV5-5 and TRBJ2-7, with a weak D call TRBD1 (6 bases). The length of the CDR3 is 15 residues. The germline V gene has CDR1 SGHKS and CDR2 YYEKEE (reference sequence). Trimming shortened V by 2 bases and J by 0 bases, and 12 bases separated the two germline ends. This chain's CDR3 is CASSFYGTNSYEQYF. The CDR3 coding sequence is TGTGCCAGCAGCTTTTATGGGACAAACTCCTACGAGCAGTACTTC. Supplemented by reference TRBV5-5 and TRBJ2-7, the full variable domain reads DAGVTQSPTHLIKTRGQQVTLRCSPISGHKSVSWYQQVLGQGPQFIFQYYEKEERGRGNFPDRFSARQFPNYSSELNVNALLLGDSALYLCASSFYGTNSYEQYFGPGTRLTVT.

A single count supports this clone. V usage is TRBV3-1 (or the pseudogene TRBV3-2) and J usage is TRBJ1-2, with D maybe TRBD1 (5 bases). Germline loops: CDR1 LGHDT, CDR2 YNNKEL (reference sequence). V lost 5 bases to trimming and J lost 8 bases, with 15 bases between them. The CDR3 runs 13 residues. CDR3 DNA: TGTGCCAGCAGCTATACTGCGCGGGGCGGCTACACCTTC. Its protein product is CASSYTARGGYTF.

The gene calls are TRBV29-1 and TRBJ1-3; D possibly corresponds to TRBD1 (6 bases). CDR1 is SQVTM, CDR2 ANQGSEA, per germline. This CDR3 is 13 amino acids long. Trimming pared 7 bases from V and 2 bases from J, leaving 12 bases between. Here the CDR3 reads CSALNRAGNTIYF. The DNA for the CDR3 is TGCAGCGCGCTTAACAGGGCTGGAAACACCATATATTTT.

The DNA for the CDR3 is TGTGCCAGCAGCTCACTAGCGGGGGCCAATGAGCAGTTCTTC. Amino acids: CASSSLAGANEQFF. The chain uses TRBV7-2 and TRBJ2-1, with TRBD2 identical over 11 bases. CDR1 SGHTA and CDR2 FQGNSA come from the germline V gene. The CDR3 has 14 residues. V lost 4 bases to trimming and J lost 6 bases; unmatched junction nucleotides: 2.

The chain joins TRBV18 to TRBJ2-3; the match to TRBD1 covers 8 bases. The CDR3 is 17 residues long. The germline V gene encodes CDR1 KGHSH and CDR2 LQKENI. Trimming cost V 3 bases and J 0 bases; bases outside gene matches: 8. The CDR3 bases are TGTGCCAGCTCACCTCAAGGACAGGGCACTAGCACAGATACGCAGTATTTT. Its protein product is CASSPQGQGTSTDTQYF. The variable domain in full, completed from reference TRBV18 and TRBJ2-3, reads NAGVMQNPRHLVRRRGQEARLRCSPMKGHSHVYWYRQLPEEGLKFMVYLQKENIIDESGMPKERFSAEFPKEGPSILRIQQVVRGDSAAYFCASSPQGQGTSTDTQYFGPGTRLTVL.

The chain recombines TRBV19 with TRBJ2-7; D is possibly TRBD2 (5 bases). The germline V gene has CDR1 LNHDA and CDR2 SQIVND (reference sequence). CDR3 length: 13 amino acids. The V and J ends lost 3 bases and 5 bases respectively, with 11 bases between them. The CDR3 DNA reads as TGTGCCAGTAGTATCCGGGGAACCCACGAGCAGTACTTC. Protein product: CASSIRGTHEQYF.